The 12 T cell receptor beta chains below all came from one sample that was sequenced in a study of T cell responses to AZD1222 COVID-19 vaccine. TCRdb's copy holds only in-frame clones and misses some; the assay was immunoSEQ multiplex PCR. The sample yields about 160,000 clones, roughly nine tenths seen once. This material consisted of peripheral blood, taken 28 days after the second AZD1222 dose. The receptor set was obtained from an adult who received the AZD1222 COVID-19 vaccine.

V is TRBV18 and J is TRBJ1-5, with 10 bases that match TRBD1. The CDR3 extends over 15 amino acids. J lost 7 bases, V lost 2 bases, and 5 bases had no gene match. Germline V CDR1 and CDR2: KGHSH, LQKENI. The CDR3 here is CASSPTDRGGQPQHF. The CDR3 DNA reads as TGTGCCAGCTCACCAACGGACAGGGGGGGACAGCCCCAGCATTTT.

This rearrangement joins TRBV9 to TRBJ2-7, with D possibly matching TRBD2 (7 bases). The ends were cut back, 4 bases at V and 3 bases at J, with 17 bases in the middle. This CDR3 has 15 amino acids. Germline V gene lookup returns CDR1 SGDLS and CDR2 YYNGEE. CDR3 loop: CASSPSGGAFYEQYF. CDR3 nucleotides: TGTGCCAGCAGCCCCTCGGGGGGCGCGTTCTACGAGCAGTACTTC.

The V and J genes are TRBV5-1 and TRBJ2-1; the match to TRBD2 covers 9 bases. The CDR3 extends over 17 amino acids. CDR1 and CDR2 (germline): SGHRS, YFSETQ. V lost 1 base, J lost 4 bases, and 9 bases stayed unmatched. The CDR3 loop reads CASSLSRTSDPYNEQFF. The CDR3 nucleotides read TGCGCCAGCAGCTTGTCTAGGACTAGCGACCCTTACAATGAGCAGTTCTTC.

The V call is TRBV2, the J call TRBJ2-1; D remains unclear. The CDR3 runs 14 residues. The germline gives CDR1 SNHLY, CDR2 FYNNEI. V lost 4 bases and J lost 1, with 8 bases in between. CDR3 loop: CASSAARSYNEQFF. CDR3 sequence (DNA): TGTGCCAGCAGTGCAGCGCGGTCCTACAATGAGCAGTTCTTC.

The chain recombines TRBV11-2 with TRBJ1-2; tentative D call: TRBD1 (6 bases). Germline assignment: CDR1 SGHAT and CDR2 FQNNGV. The CDR3 contains 13 residues. Deletions cut 6 bases from V and 4 bases from J, with 12 bases between. CDR3 residues: CASSLDSGYGYTF. DNA for the CDR3: TGTGCCAGCAGTTTGGACAGCGGCTATGGCTACACCTTC.

The chain recombines TRBV9 with TRBJ1-2; 9 positions match TRBD1. V lost 4 bases to trimming and J lost 6 bases; unmatched junction nucleotides: 7. The CDR3 extends over 14 amino acids. CDR1 SGDLS and CDR2 YYNGEE come from the germline V gene. Here the CDR3 reads CASSPRDRVNGYTF. The CDR3 coding sequence is TGTGCCAGCAGCCCGAGGGACAGGGTGAATGGCTACACCTTC.

The rearrangement joins TRBV10-3 to TRBJ2-7, with TRBD2 matching over 13 bases. Germline loops: CDR1 ENHRY, CDR2 SYGVKD. The V segment lost 3 bases and the J segment 6 bases; nucleotides outside the gene matches: 11. CDR3 length: 17 residues. In nucleotides, the CDR3 is TGTGCCATCAGTGACCAAGGGACTAGCGGGATTATTGGCGAGCAGTACTTC. This codes for CAISDQGTSGIIGEQYF.

This clone has a single count. The rearrangement joins TRBV7-9 to TRBJ1-4; D possibly corresponds to TRBD1 (6 bases). The CDR3 has 14 residues. Deletions cut 7 bases from V and 5 bases from J, with 14 bases between. Per germline, CDR1 SEHNR and CDR2 FQNEAQ (reference sequence). The CDR3 nucleotides are TGTGCCAGCAACGAGTGGGGGCCAAATGAAAAACTGTTTTTT. The encoded protein is CASNEWGPNEKLFF.

The rearrangement joins TRBV7-2 to TRBJ2-1, with TRBD1 matching over 7 bases. Trimming removed 5 bases from V and 1 base from J; junction bases left unmatched: 5. The CDR3 contains 15 residues. CDR1 is SGHTA and CDR2 is FQGNSA in the germline V gene. The DNA of the CDR3 is TGTGCCAGCAGCCCCCGACAGGGATCCTACAATGAGCAGTTCTTC. Translated: CASSPRQGSYNEQFF.

V usage is TRBV24-1 and J usage is TRBJ2-2, with TRBD2 as a possible D gene (6 bases). CDR3 length equals 14 residues. V was shortened by 10 bases and J by 5 bases, with 16 bases between the two germline ends. CDR1 KGHDR and CDR2 SFDVKD come from the germline V gene. The chain's CDR3 is CATAGGLVTGELFF. CDR3 sequence (DNA): TGTGCCACTGCTGGAGGGCTAGTGACCGGGGAGCTGTTTTTT.

The gene calls are TRBV6-4 and TRBJ2-1, with 8 positions matching TRBD2. Germline values: CDR1 MRHNA, CDR2 SNTAGT. Trimming took 6 bases from V and 10 from J; bases not matched to a gene: 8. This CDR3 spans 13 amino acids. The chain's CDR3 is CASRNGGAHEQFF. The DNA for the CDR3 is TGTGCCAGCAGAAACGGGGGGGCCCACGAGCAGTTCTTC.

As to this clone: Germline is not matched at one junction end, which may reflect a read error. The V and J genes are TRBV10-3 and TRBJ2-3, with D hard to call. From germline, CDR1 is ENHRY and CDR2 SYGVKD. The CDR3 length is 12 residues. CDR3 bases: TGTGCCATCCGTGACACTCCTTATACGCAGTATTTT. This gives the protein CAIRDTPYTQYF.